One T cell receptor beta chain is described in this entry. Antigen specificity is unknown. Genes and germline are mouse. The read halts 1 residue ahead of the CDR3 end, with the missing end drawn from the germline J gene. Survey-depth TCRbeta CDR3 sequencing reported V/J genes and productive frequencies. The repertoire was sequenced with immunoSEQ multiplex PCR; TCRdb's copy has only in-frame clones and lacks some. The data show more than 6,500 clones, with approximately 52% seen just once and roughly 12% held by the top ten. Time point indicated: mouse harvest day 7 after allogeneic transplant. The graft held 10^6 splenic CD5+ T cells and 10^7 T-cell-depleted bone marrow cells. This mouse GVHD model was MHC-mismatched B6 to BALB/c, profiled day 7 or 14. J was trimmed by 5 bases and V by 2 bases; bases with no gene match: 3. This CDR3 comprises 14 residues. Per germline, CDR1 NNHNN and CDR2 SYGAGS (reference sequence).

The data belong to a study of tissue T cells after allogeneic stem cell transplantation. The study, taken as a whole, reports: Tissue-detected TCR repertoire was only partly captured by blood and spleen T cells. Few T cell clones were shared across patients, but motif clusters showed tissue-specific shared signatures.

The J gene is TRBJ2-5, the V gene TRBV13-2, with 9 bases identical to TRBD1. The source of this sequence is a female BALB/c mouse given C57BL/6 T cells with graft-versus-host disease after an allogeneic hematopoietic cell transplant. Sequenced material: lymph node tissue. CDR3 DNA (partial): TGTGCCAGCGGTGACGGGACAGGGATAGACACCCAGTAC. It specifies CASGDGTGIDTQY. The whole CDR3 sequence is CASGDGTGIDTQYF.